This T cell receptor beta chain was captured by sequencing in a study of blood T cell repertoires in COVID-19. V was clipped by 5 bases and J by 6 bases, with 13 bases between them. The CDR3 covers 14 residues. Germline CDR1 reads SEHNR; CDR2 reads FQNEAQ (reference sequence). Assay used: immunoSEQ multiplex PCR; TCRdb lists only in-frame clones, some missing. In the table there are about 190,000 clones, over 80% of which are singletons. This chain connects TRBV7-9 to TRBJ1-4; maybe TRBD1 (5 bases). Input material: peripheral blood. The TCR was taken from a woman younger than 45 with acute or convalescent COVID-19. CDR3 nucleotides: TGTGCCAGCAGCCACCGGGACTCGGATGAAAAACTGTTTTTT. Translating gives CASSHRDSDEKLFF. Full variable domain (missing parts from reference TRBV7-9 and TRBJ1-4): DTGVSQNPRHKITKRGQNVTFRCDPISEHNRLYWYRQTLGQGPEFLTYFQNEAQLEKSRLLSDRFSAERPKGSFSTLEIQRTEQGDSAMYLCASSHRDSDEKLFFGSGTQLSVL.